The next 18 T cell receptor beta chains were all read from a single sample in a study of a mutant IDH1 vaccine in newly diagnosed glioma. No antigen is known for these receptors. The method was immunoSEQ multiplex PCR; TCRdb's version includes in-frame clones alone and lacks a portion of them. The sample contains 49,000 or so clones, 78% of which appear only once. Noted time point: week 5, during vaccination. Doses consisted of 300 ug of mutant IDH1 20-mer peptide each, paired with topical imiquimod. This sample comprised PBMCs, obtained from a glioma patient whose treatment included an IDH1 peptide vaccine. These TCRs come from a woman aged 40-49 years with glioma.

CDR3 residues: CASSIRGTGSYNEQFF. CDR3 DNA: TGTGCCAGTAGTATTCGAGGGACAGGGTCCTACAATGAGCAGTTCTTC. V gene TRBV19 combines with J gene TRBJ2-1; 9 nucleotides align to TRBD1. J was trimmed by 1 base and V by 3 bases; bases with no gene match: 4. The CDR3 has 16 amino acids. Germline V CDR1 and CDR2: LNHDA, SQIVND (reference sequence). The variable domain in full, completed from reference TRBV19 and TRBJ2-1, reads DGGITQSPKYLFRKEGQNVTLSCEQNLNHDAMYWYRQDPGQGLRLIYYSQIVNDFQKGDIAEGYSVSREKKESFPLTVTSAQKNPTAFYLCASSIRGTGSYNEQFFGPGTRLTVL.

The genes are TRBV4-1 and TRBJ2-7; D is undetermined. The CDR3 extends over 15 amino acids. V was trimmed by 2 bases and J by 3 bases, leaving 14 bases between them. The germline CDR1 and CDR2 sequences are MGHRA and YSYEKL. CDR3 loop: CASSQRALILYEQYF. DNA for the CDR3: TGCGCCAGCAGCCAACGGGCCCTAATCCTCTACGAGCAGTACTTC.

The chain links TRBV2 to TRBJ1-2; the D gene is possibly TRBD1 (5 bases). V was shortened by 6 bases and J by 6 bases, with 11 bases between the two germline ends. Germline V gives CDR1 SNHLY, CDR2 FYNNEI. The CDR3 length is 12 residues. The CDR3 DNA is TGTGCCAGCAGAGACAGTCCGCATGGCTACACCTTC. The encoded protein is CASRDSPHGYTF.

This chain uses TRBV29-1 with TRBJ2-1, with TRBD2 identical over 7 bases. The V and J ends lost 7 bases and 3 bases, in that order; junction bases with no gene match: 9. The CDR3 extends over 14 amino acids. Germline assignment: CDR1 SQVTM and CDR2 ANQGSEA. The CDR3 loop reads CSGTGSGNYNEQFF. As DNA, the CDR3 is TGCAGCGGCACCGGGAGCGGGAACTACAATGAGCAGTTCTTC.

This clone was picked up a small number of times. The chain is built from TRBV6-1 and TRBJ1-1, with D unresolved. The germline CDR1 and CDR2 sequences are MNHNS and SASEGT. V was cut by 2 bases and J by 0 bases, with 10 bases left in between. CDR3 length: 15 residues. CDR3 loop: CASSEFGRMNTEAFF. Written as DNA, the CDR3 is TGTGCCAGCAGTGAATTTGGACGGATGAACACTGAAGCTTTCTTT.

CDR3 loop: CASSLAGMNTEAFF. CDR3 DNA sequence: TGCGCCAGCAGCTTGGCCGGCATGAACACTGAAGCTTTCTTT. The genes are TRBV5-1 and TRBJ1-1, with no clear D. This CDR3 comprises 14 residues. V gave up 0 bases and J gave up 0 bases, with 6 bases separating them. Germline V gene sequence: CDR1 SGHRS, CDR2 YFSETQ.

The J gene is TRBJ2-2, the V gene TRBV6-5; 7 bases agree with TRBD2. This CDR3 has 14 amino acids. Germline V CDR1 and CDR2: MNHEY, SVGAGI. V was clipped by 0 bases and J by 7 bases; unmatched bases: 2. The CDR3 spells CASSYSTGGGELFF. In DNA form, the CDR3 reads TGTGCCAGCAGTTACTCGACGGGGGGCGGGGAGCTGTTTTTT.

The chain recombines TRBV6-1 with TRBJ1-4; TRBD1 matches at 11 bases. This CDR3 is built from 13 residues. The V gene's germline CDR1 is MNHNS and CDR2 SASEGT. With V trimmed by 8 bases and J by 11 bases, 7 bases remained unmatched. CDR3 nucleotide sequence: TGTGCCAGCGGGGACAGGGGGTTGAAGAAACTGTTTTTT. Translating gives CASGDRGLKKLFF.

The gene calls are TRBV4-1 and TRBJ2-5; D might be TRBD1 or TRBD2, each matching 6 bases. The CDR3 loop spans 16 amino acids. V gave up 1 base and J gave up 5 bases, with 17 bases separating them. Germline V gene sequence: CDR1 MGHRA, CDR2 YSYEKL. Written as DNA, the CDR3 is TGCGCCAGCAGCCAAGGGGAGGTTGGGGGGCGGGAGACCCAGTACTTC. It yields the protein CASSQGEVGGRETQYF.

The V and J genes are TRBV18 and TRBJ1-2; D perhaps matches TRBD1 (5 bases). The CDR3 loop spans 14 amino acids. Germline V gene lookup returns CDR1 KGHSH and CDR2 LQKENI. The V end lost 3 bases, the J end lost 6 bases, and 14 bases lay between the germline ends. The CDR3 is CASSPLKGPNGYTF. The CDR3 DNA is TGTGCCAGCTCACCTCTCAAGGGGCCCAATGGCTACACCTTC.

CDR3 nucleotides: TGTGCCAGCAGGGGACTAGCGGGCGACACCGGGGAGCTGTTTTTT. The encoded protein is CASRGLAGDTGELFF. The chain has TRBV9 and TRBJ2-2, with 12 positions matching TRBD2. CDR1 SGDLS and CDR2 YYNGEE come from the germline V gene. The V gene end was trimmed by 5 bases and the J gene end by 3 bases; junction bases not matched to a gene: 2. This CDR3 is 15 amino acids long.

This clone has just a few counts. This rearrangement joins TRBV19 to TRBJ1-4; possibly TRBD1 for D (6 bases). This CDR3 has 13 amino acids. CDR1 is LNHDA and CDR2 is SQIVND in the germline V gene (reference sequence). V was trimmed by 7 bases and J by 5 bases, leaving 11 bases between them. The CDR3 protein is CASKTGSNEKLFF. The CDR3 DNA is TGTGCCAGTAAGACAGGCTCGAATGAAAAACTGTTTTTT.

The CDR3 loop is CASSLSTGGNSPLHF. CDR3 nucleotides: TGCGCCAGCAGCTTATCTACAGGAGGGAATTCACCCCTCCACTTT. The V and J genes are TRBV5-1 and TRBJ1-6; TRBD1 might be the D (5 bases). The CDR3 sequence is 15 residues long. The germline gives CDR1 SGHRS, CDR2 YFSETQ. With 2 bases removed from V and 7 bases from J, the gap between germline ends came to 13 bases.

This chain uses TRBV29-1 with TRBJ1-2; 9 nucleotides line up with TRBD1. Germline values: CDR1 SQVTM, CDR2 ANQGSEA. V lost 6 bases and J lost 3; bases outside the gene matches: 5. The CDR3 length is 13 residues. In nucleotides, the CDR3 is TGCAGCGTAGGGGACAGGGAGTACTATGGCTACACCTTC. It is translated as CSVGDREYYGYTF.

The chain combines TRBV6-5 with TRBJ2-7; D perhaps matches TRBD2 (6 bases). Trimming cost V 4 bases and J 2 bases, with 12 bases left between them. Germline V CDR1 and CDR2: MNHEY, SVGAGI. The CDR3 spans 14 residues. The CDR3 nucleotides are TGTGCCAGCAGTTGGGGACTGCCGACCTACGAGCAGTACTTC. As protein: CASSWGLPTYEQYF.

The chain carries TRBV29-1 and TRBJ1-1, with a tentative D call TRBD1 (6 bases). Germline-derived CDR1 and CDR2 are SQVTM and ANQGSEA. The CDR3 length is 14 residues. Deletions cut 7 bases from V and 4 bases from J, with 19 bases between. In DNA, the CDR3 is TGCAGCGCCCAAAAAGGGGGGCAGGCCACTGAAGCTTTCTTT. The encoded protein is CSAQKGGQATEAFF.

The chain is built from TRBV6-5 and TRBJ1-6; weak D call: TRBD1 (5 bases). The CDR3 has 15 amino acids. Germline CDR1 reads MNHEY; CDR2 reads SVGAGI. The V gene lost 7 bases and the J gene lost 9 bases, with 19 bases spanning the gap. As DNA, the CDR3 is TGTGCCAGCAATTGGGGAGGGGATTGGGGTTCACCCCTCCACTTT. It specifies CASNWGGDWGSPLHF.

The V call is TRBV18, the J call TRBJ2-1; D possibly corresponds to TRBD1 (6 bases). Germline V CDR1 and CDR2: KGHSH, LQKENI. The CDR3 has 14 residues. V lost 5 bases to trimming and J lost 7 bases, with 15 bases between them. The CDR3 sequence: CASSKGVVSNEQFF. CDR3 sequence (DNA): TGTGCCAGCTCAAAGGGGGTGGTTTCGAATGAGCAGTTCTTC.